This TCR beta chain came from a study of response to subunit inactivated influenza vaccine. Per germline, CDR1 SGHRS and CDR2 YFSETQ. V lost 2 bases and J lost 5, with 13 bases in between. The CDR3 extends over 15 amino acids. Each CDR3 protein gets one entry after TCRdb re-called the RT-PCR reads with MiXCR. The sample carries some 520,000 distinct CDR3 sequences, 16% recorded once. Only a few counts were recorded for this clonotype. V is TRBV5-1 and J is TRBJ2-2, with D perhaps assigned TRBD1 or TRBD2 (6 bases each). The TCR comes from a man aged 45 to 70 who received an inactivated influenza vaccine. The sample in question was CD4+ T cells sorted from PBMCs, obtained about 24 months after vaccination. DNA of the CDR3: TGCGCCAGCAGCTTACAGGGAGGAGCGACCGGGGAGCTGTTTTTT. Encoded protein: CASSLQGGATGELFF. The full variable domain, rest sourced from reference TRBV5-1 and TRBJ2-2, is KAGVTQTPRYLIKTRGQQVTLSCSPISGHRSVSWYQQTPGQGLQFLFEYFSETQRNKGNFPGRFSGRQFSNSRSEMNVSTLELGDSALYLCASSLQGGATGELFFGEGSRLTVL.